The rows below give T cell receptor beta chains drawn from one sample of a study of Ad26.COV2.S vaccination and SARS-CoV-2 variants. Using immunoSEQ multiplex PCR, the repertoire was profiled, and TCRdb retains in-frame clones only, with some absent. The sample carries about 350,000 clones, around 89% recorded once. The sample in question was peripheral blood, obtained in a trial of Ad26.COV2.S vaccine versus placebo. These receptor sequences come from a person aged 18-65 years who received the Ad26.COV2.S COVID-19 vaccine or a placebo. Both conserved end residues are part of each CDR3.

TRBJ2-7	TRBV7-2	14	CASSLGAISYEQYF
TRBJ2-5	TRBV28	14	CASSLEGAGETQYF
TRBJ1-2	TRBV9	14	CASSFGGANYGYTF
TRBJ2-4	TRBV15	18	CATSRDWKRGLAKNIQYF
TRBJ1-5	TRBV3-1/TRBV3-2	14	CASSQGGSRQPQHF
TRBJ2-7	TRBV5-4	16	CASSLFRGGTADEQYF
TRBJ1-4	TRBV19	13	CASRGQSNEKLFF
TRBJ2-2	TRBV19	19	CASIPSTSGRTLSTGELFF
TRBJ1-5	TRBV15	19	CATSREGRYRDRLNQPQHF
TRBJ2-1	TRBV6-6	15	CASRSGGQSYNEQFF